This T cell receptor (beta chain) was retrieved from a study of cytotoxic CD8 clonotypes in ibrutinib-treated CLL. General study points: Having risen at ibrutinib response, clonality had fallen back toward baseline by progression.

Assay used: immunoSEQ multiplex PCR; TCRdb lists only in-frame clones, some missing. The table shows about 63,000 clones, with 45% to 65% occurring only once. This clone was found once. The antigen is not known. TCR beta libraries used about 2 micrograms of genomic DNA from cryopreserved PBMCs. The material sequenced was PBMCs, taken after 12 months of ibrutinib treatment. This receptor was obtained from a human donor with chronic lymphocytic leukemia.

The CDR3 sequence is CASSLTMGSSGNTIYF. The CDR3 DNA sequence: TGTGCCAGCAGCTTGACTATGGGATCCTCTGGAAACACCATATATTTT. The chain uses TRBV5-4 and TRBJ1-3; D gene unclear. Germline values: CDR1 SGHNT, CDR2 YYREEE (reference sequence). The length of the CDR3 is 16 residues. V was trimmed by 1 base and J by 0 bases, leaving 11 bases between them.